The 10 T cell receptor beta chains listed next were all sequenced from one sample in a study of cytomegalovirus exposure and HLA in healthy donors. Amplification used 60 Vbeta primers and 13 Jbeta primers. Sequencing used immunoSEQ multiplex PCR; TCRdb keeps in-frame clones, though not all of them. The sample has 110,000 to 150,000 clones, roughly 74% seen once. The sequenced material came from PBMCs. Source of these receptors: a woman younger than 35 in good health and CMV-seropositive.

The chain joins TRBV6-5 to TRBJ1-2; TRBD1 matches at 7 bases. The germline gives CDR1 MNHEY, CDR2 SVGAGI. The trim removed 2 bases at V and 4 bases at J, leaving 4 bases unmatched. CDR3 length: 14 residues. The CDR3 protein is CASSYEGGFYGYTF. CDR3 DNA: TGTGCCAGCAGTTACGAAGGGGGCTTCTATGGCTACACCTTC.

This chain links TRBV14 with TRBJ1-6; 7 nucleotides agree with TRBD1. The CDR3 has 16 amino acids. V trimming: 1 base; J trimming: 10 bases; junction bases outside the gene matches: 10. Germline CDR1 SGHDN, CDR2 FVKESK. The CDR3 region has the DNA TGTGCCAGCAGCCAAGCAGTTTCGGACAGGTACTCACCCCTCCACTTT. It encodes CASSQAVSDRYSPLHF.

The V call is TRBV15, the J call TRBJ2-3; 8 bases match TRBD2. In germline, CDR1 is LNHNV, CDR2 YYDKDF (reference sequence). V was pared by 6 bases and J by 4 bases, with 12 bases of the junction left unmatched. The CDR3 is 16 residues long. CDR3 sequence: CATRERRGGNPDTQYF. In DNA, the CDR3 is TGTGCCACCAGAGAAAGACGGGGGGGCAACCCAGATACGCAGTATTTT.

The chain combines TRBV7-8 with TRBJ2-1; 7 bases are a match to TRBD2. CDR1 SGHVS and CDR2 FQNEAQ come from the germline V gene. The CDR3 is made up of 15 amino acids. V lost 5 bases and J lost 4; bases outside the gene matches: 8. The CDR3: CASSEDPGLYNEQFF. Here the CDR3 DNA reads TGTGCCAGCAGCGAAGACCCGGGACTATACAATGAGCAGTTCTTC.

This chain connects TRBV29-1 to TRBJ1-3; D is ambiguous. This CDR3 region has 13 residues. V shed 4 bases and J shed 2 bases, with 9 bases lying between them. Germline CDR1 SQVTM, CDR2 ANQGSEA. CDR3 DNA: TGCAGCGTTGCGAGGGTAACTGGAAACACCATATATTTT. Translation gives CSVARVTGNTIYF. The whole variable domain, remainder taken from reference TRBV29-1 and TRBJ1-3, is SAVISQKPSRDICQRGTSLTIQCQVDSQVTMMFWYRQQPGQSLTLIATANQGSEATYESGFVIDKFPISRPNLTFSTLTVSNMSPEDSSIYLCSVARVTGNTIYFGEGSWLTVV.

The chain is built from TRBV21-1 and TRBJ2-4; the table calls TRBD1, which could not be checked here. TRBV21-1 is a pseudogene. The CDR3 length is 17 residues. In DNA form, the CDR3 reads TGTGCCAGCAGCCAAAGGGGGAACAGGGGGGCCAAAAACATTCAGTACTTC. Its translation: CASSQRGNRGAKNIQYF.

The genes are TRBV30 and TRBJ1-2; 7 bases fit TRBD1. After removal of 4 bases from V and 7 bases from J, the junction contained 3 bases not matched to a gene. Germline lookup yields CDR1 GTSNPN and CDR2 SVGIG (reference sequence). The CDR3 runs to 11 residues. The CDR3 spells CAWTGGGGYTF. Written as DNA, the CDR3 is TGTGCCTGGACAGGGGGAGGTGGCTACACCTTC.

The gene calls are TRBV7-2 and TRBJ2-7; a weak D match, TRBD1 (6 bases). The germline gives CDR1 SGHTA, CDR2 FQGNSA. This CDR3 comprises 14 residues. The V end lost 2 bases, the J end lost 5 bases, and 13 bases lay between the germline ends. CDR3 protein: CASSLTGFFDEQYF. Written as DNA, the CDR3 is TGTGCCAGCAGCTTAACAGGGTTTTTCGACGAGCAGTACTTC.

V and J are TRBV6-1 and TRBJ2-7, with 10 bases matching TRBD1. Germline CDR1 is MNHNS and CDR2 is SASEGT. J gave up 1 base and V 3 bases, and 6 bases lay outside the gene matches. The CDR3 has 16 residues. The chain's CDR3 is CASSDIRDRGSYEQYF. CDR3 nucleotide sequence: TGTGCCAGCAGTGATATCCGGGACAGGGGTTCCTACGAGCAGTACTTC.

This clone is a singleton in its sample. Other nucleotide sequences from this sample produce the same CDR3. CDR3 amino acids: CASSYSRGQDTQYF. DNA for the CDR3: TGTGCCAGCAGTTATTCGAGGGGGCAGGATACGCAGTATTTT. The V and J genes are TRBV6-5 and TRBJ2-3, with 7 bases aligning to TRBD1. Germline CDR1 reads MNHEY; CDR2 reads SVGAGI. V lost 3 bases and J lost 6; bases outside the gene matches: 6. The CDR3 has 14 amino acids.